The 8 T cell receptor beta chains reported below all come from one sample, sequenced in a study of cytotoxic CD8 clonotypes in ibrutinib-treated CLL. Clones were read by immunoSEQ multiplex PCR, and TCRdb kept only the in-frame ones, dropping some. Of 200,000 or so clones in the sample, about 75% were seen once. The sequencing used PBMCs, collected after 12 months of ibrutinib treatment. Source of these receptors: a human donor with chronic lymphocytic leukemia.

The genes are TRBV9 and TRBJ2-3, with D uncertain. This CDR3 contains 14 residues. Germline CDR1 is SGDLS and CDR2 is YYNGEE. The ends were cut back, 2 bases at V and 3 bases at J, with 10 bases in the middle. CDR3 coding DNA: TGTGCCAGCAGCGTGGGCCGGGCGACAGATACGCAGTATTTT. Residues: CASSVGRATDTQYF. The variable domain in full, completed from reference TRBV9 and TRBJ2-3, reads DSGVTQTPKHLITATGQRVTLRCSPRSGDLSVYWYQQSLDQGLQFLIQYYNGEERAKGNILERFSAQQFPDLHSELNLSSLELGDSALYFCASSVGRATDTQYFGPGTRLTVL.

This clone was seen only once. The chain combines TRBV6-5 with TRBJ1-2; D ambiguous. Trimming cost V 6 bases and J 4 bases, with 12 bases left between them. This CDR3 contains 13 residues. CDR1 is MNHEY and CDR2 is SVGAGI in the germline V gene. The CDR3 sequence is CASSPSQTYGYTF. CDR3 in DNA: TGTGCCAGCAGCCCTTCCCAGACCTATGGCTACACCTTC.

The chain couples TRBV15 to TRBJ2-7, with TRBD2 matching over 8 bases. V shed 4 bases, J shed 3 bases, and the junction held 5 bases outside the gene matches. This CDR3 region has 14 residues. Germline assignment: CDR1 LNHNV and CDR2 YYDKDF (reference sequence). The CDR3 loop reads CATSTGTRGYEQYF. The CDR3 bases are TGTGCCACCAGCACTGGGACTAGGGGCTACGAGCAGTACTTC. Complete variable domain (other parts from reference TRBV15 and TRBJ2-7): DAMVIQNPRYQVTQFGKPVTLSCSQTLNHNVMYWYQQKSSQAPKLLFHYYDKDFNNEADTPDNFQSRRPNTSFCFLDIRSPGLGDTAMYLCATSTGTRGYEQYFGPGTRLTVT.

As to this clone: This sequence is one base from a far larger clone and is likely a read error. Within the sample, other DNA sequences also encode this same CDR3. The gene calls are TRBV6-6 and TRBJ1-1; D uncertain. Trimming took 5 bases from V and 0 from J, leaving 4 bases between them. Germline CDR1 is MNHNY and CDR2 is SVGAGI (reference sequence). The CDR3 is 12 residues long. The CDR3 coding sequence is TGTGCCAGCAGTACGATGAACACTGAAGCTTTCTTT. Amino acid sequence: CASSTMNTEAFF.

The chain has TRBV6-5 and TRBJ1-1; the match to TRBD1 covers 7 bases. The CDR3 is 14 amino acids. Trimming took 6 bases from V and 11 from J; bases not matched to a gene: 15. Germline assignment: CDR1 MNHEY and CDR2 SVGAGI. CDR3 DNA sequence: TGTGCCAGCAGGTCCCTCACAGGGGAAGTGAGGGCTTTCTTT. This codes for CASRSLTGEVRAFF.

This rearrangement joins TRBV5-1 to TRBJ2-1, with TRBD1 matching over 7 bases. The CDR3 has 15 amino acids. The V gene's germline CDR1 is SGHRS and CDR2 YFSETQ. The V gene end was trimmed by 4 bases and the J gene end by 7 bases; junction bases not matched to a gene: 11. Here the CDR3 DNA reads TGCGCCAGCAGCCTCGTTTCACAGGGGTCGAATGAGCAGTTCTTC. It encodes CASSLVSQGSNEQFF.

The rearrangement uses TRBV7-9 and TRBJ1-2; weak D call: TRBD1 (6 bases). V was shortened by 4 bases and J by 5 bases, with 11 bases between the two germline ends. Germline V CDR1 and CDR2: SEHNR, FQNEAQ (reference sequence). The CDR3 covers 13 residues. The CDR3 DNA reads as TGTGCCAGCAGCTCCCAACAGGGTTATGGCTACACCTTC. This encodes CASSSQQGYGYTF.

The V call is TRBV30, the J call TRBJ2-2; D unclear. The length of the CDR3 is 13 residues. From germline, CDR1 is GTSNPN and CDR2 SVGIG (reference sequence). Trimming stripped 4 bases from V and 1 base from J, with 7 bases between. DNA of the CDR3: TGTGCCTGGACGACCGGGAACACCGGGGAGCTGTTTTTT. Translated: CAWTTGNTGELFF.